Listed below are T cell receptor beta chains from one sample, sequenced in a study of neurological immune-mediated disorders. TCRdb called the 5' RACE reads again in MiXCR, with one record for every CDR3 protein. Of about 31,000 distinct CDR3 sequences in the sample, about 4.1% were seen once. Sequencing used CD4+ T cells from blood. These receptors were collected from a woman aged 40 to 50 in good health. Both conserved end residues are part of each CDR3. D genes are given only for firm matches. Where a row states a size, it is once, few, many or the class of an expanded clone; other rows omit it.

d_call clone_size j_call v_call cdr3_nt cdr3_aa
NA many TRBJ1-5 TRBV6-2/TRBV6-3 TGTGCCAGCAGTTACTCCCAGACAGCTCGAGAAAGGCAGCCCCAGCATTTT CASSYSQTARERQPQHF
NA many TRBJ2-7 TRBV7-2 TGTGCCAGCAGAAAAATGCCCCAGCCTAACTACGAGCAGTACTTC CASRKMPQPNYEQYF
TRBD2 many TRBJ2-7 TRBV9 TGTGCCAGCAGCACCGGGACTAGCGGTACCTACGAGCAGTACTTC CASSTGTSGTYEQYF
NA many TRBJ1-1 TRBV18 TGTGCCAGCTTCCCGGGTCGTCAGGACACTGAAGCTTTCTTT CASFPGRQDTEAFF
NA few TRBJ1-1 TRBV5-4 TGTGCCAGCAGCCCCCCCGGGACACTCATGAACACTGAAGCTTTCTTT CASSPPGTLMNTEAFF
NA many TRBJ1-5 TRBV5-1 TGCGCCAGCAGCTTGGGCAGGGAGTTTCAGCCCCAGCATTTT CASSLGREFQPQHF
TRBD1 many TRBJ2-1 TRBV5-1 TGCGCCAGCAGCCCGACAGGGGATAACTACAATGAGCAGTTCTTC CASSPTGDNYNEQFF
NA many TRBJ1-4 TRBV4-2 TGTGCCAGCAGCCTGACCGACAAGCAGGGTGAAAAACTGTTTTTT CASSLTDKQGEKLFF
NA many TRBJ1-2 TRBV6-1 TGTGCCAGCAGTGGACGGGGTCAGGTGGGGCCCTTAAACTATGGCTACACCTTC CASSGRGQVGPLNYGYTF
NA many TRBJ2-7 TRBV29-1 TGCAGCGTTGGGGCCGTATCCACGTACGAGCAGTACTTC CSVGAVSTYEQYF
NA many TRBJ1-5 TRBV5-1 TGCGCCAGCAGCAGGGGTCCCGATCAGCCCCAGCATTTT CASSRGPDQPQHF
NA many TRBJ1-2 TRBV5-5 TGTGCCAGCAGCTTAGTGGGTTCTTACGGCTACACCTTC CASSLVGSYGYTF
TRBD1 many TRBJ2-7 TRBV4-1 TGCGCCAGCAGCCAAGGCAGACAGGGTTACGAGCAGTACTTC CASSQGRQGYEQYF
TRBD1 many TRBJ2-3 TRBV28 TGTGCCAGCAGTTTCGGGACAGGGAAGACAGATACGCAGTATTTT CASSFGTGKTDTQYF
NA many TRBJ1-5 TRBV12-3/TRBV12-4 TGTGCCAGCAGACGTGGAGGCAATATGAATCAGCCCCAGCATTTT CASRRGGNMNQPQHF
NA many TRBJ2-6 TRBV28 TGTGCCAGCACGGGGGCAACCACTGGGGCCAACGTCCTGACTTTC CASTGATTGANVLTF
NA NA TRBJ2-6 TRBV18 TGTGCCAGCCCTCTCCGGGACTTCGACTCTGGGGCCAACGTCCTGACTTTC CASPLRDFDSGANVLTF
TRBD2 many TRBJ2-3 TRBV7-2 TGTGCCAGCAGCGAGACTCCAGGGACTAGCGGGAGGTTCACAGATACGCAGTATTTT CASSETPGTSGRFTDTQYF
NA many TRBJ2-2 TRBV28 TGTGCCAGCAGTTTAGGGTGGGGCACTTACACCGGGGAGCTGTTTTTT CASSLGWGTYTGELFF
TRBD1 many TRBJ2-3 TRBV20-1 TGCAGTGCTAGAGTGGGACAGGTTAATACGCAGTATTTT CSARVGQVNTQYF
NA many TRBJ2-1 TRBV25-1 TGTGCCAGCAGTGAACAGGGCCTATCAACCTCCTACAATGAGCAGTTCTTC CASSEQGLSTSYNEQFF
NA many TRBJ2-1 TRBV20-1 TGCAGTGCTAGAGTAGCGGCTGCCTACAATGAGCAGTTCTTC CSARVAAAYNEQFF
TRBD2 many TRBJ2-2 TRBV10-3 TGTGCCATCAGTGAGTCCCGGGAGGCCGGGGAGCTGTTTTTT CAISESREAGELFF
TRBD2 many TRBJ2-5 TRBV5-6 TGTGCCAGCAGCTGGGGGACTAGCGGGAGAGGAGTCCAGTACTTC CASSWGTSGRGVQYF
NA many TRBJ1-2 TRBV7-8 TGTGCCAGCAGCTTAGCCGGGACGGAGGTCTTC CASSLAGTEVF
NA NA TRBJ1-1 TRBV7-6 TGTGCCAGCAGCCCCAGGATCGACACTGAAGCTTTCTTT CASSPRIDTEAFF
NA many TRBJ2-5 TRBV20-1 TGCAGTGCTTCGCCGACCAATTTCCAAGAGACCCAGTACTTC CSASPTNFQETQYF
NA many TRBJ2-7 TRBV9 TGTGCCAGCAGCGACCATCTCCAGGGGTACGAGCAGTACTTC CASSDHLQGYEQYF
TRBD2 many TRBJ2-7 TRBV7-2 TGTGCCAGCAGCTTCTCGCGGGAGGCTTACGAGCAGTACTTC CASSFSREAYEQYF
NA many TRBJ2-7 TRBV6-5 TGTGCCAGCAGATCTGCCGGGACACCTGGCGAGCAGTACTTC CASRSAGTPGEQYF
NA many TRBJ2-2 TRBV5-1 TGCGCCAGCAGCCCGGATACAGGGTCTCACGGGGAGCTGTTTTTT CASSPDTGSHGELFF
NA many TRBJ2-5 TRBV6-5 TGTGCCAGCAGTATACCGGGAGCCGCTGCGGAGACCCAGTACTTC CASSIPGAAAETQYF
TRBD2 few TRBJ2-1 TRBV3-1 TGTGCCAGCAGCCGACGCAGACTAGCGGGGACCTCCTACAATGAGCAGTTCTTC CASSRRRLAGTSYNEQFF
TRBD2 many TRBJ2-7 TRBV5-1 TGCGCCAGCAGCCCAGGACTAGCGGGTGGTACCTACGAGCAGTACTTC CASSPGLAGGTYEQYF
NA many TRBJ1-1 TRBV5-1 TGCGCCAGCAGCGAATCCCAGGTGAACACTGAAGCTTTCTTT CASSESQVNTEAFF
NA many TRBJ1-1 TRBV5-5 TGTGCCAGCAGCTTGCATCAGGGTAGCACTGAAGCTTTCTTT CASSLHQGSTEAFF
NA many TRBJ2-1 TRBV28 TGTGCCACCACAGGGACTAAGACCTCCTACAATGAGCAGTTCTTC CATTGTKTSYNEQFF
NA many TRBJ1-2 TRBV20-1 TGCAGTGCAAAGGACGGCTATGGCTACACCTTC CSAKDGYGYTF
NA NA TRBJ2-7 TRBV11-2 TGTGCCAGCAGCTTATCGGGTATGGCGGACACTGCTTTC CASSLSGMADTAF
NA many TRBJ2-5 TRBV12-3/TRBV12-4 TGTGCCAGCAGTTTATCAACGGACCAAGAGACCCAGTACTTC CASSLSTDQETQYF
NA many TRBJ1-2 TRBV27 TGTGCCAGCAGTTCACGAGCTGCCAACTATGGCTACACCTTC CASSSRAANYGYTF
NA many TRBJ2-5 TRBV29-1 TGCAGCGTTGAGGGACAAGAGACCCAGTACTTC CSVEGQETQYF
NA many TRBJ1-6 TRBV20-1 TGCAGTGCTAAATCAGGGTCGGGCTCCTATAATTCACCCCTCCACTTT CSAKSGSGSYNSPLHF
TRBD2 many TRBJ2-5 TRBV5-4 TGTGCCAGCAGCCCAAGACTAGCGGGGGGGAAAGAGACCCAGTACTTC CASSPRLAGGKETQYF
TRBD2 many TRBJ2-7 TRBV5-5 TGTGCCAGCAGCCTGACTAGCGGAATTACGAAGCAGTACTTC CASSLTSGITKQYF
NA many TRBJ1-5 TRBV6-6 TGTGCCAGCAGTCAAATAGCCAGTAGCAATCAGCCCCAGCATTTT CASSQIASSNQPQHF
NA many TRBJ1-5 TRBV24-1 TGTGCCACCAGTGATCCAGGGAGGAATCAGCCCCAGCATTTT CATSDPGRNQPQHF
NA many TRBJ2-2 TRBV24-1 TGTGCCACCAGCAACCATGCCGCGGCCGGGGAGCTGTTTTTT CATSNHAAAGELFF
NA many TRBJ1-1 TRBV5-1 TGCGCCAGCAGCGTAAACAGGGAATACACTGAAGCTTTCTTT CASSVNREYTEAFF